These 8 T cell receptor beta chains originate from one sample sequenced in a study of blood T cell repertoires in COVID-19. Clones were read by immunoSEQ multiplex PCR, and TCRdb kept only the in-frame ones, dropping some. Of 75,000 to 90,000 clones in the sample, approximately 78% are singletons; the top ten hold more than 35%. The sample was peripheral blood. These TCRs come from a man aged 55-75 years with COVID-19, enrolled during active disease.

This rearrangement joins TRBV2 to TRBJ1-5, with D maybe TRBD1 (6 bases). In germline, CDR1 is SNHLY, CDR2 FYNNEI. V dropped 1 base and J dropped 5 bases, with 18 bases sitting between them. The CDR3 is made up of 17 amino acids. CDR3 DNA: TGTGCCAGCAGTGAAGGCAGTTACGGGACACTTGATCAGCCCCAGCATTTT. This sequence encodes CASSEGSYGTLDQPQHF.

The rearrangement uses TRBV19 and TRBJ2-7, with 11 nucleotides matching TRBD2. V lost 7 bases and J lost 5; bases outside the gene matches: 4. This CDR3 is built from 13 residues. Germline lookup yields CDR1 LNHDA and CDR2 SQIVND (reference sequence). CDR3 in DNA: TGTGCCAGTATATCGACTAGCGGGGACGAGCAGTACTTC. Translated, it gives CASISTSGDEQYF. Drawing the rest from reference TRBV19 and TRBJ2-7, the complete variable domain is DGGITQSPKYLFRKEGQNVTLSCEQNLNHDAMYWYRQDPGQGLRLIYYSQIVNDFQKGDIAEGYSVSREKKESFPLTVTSAQKNPTAFYLCASISTSGDEQYFGPGTRLTVT.

The V and J genes are TRBV11-1 and TRBJ1-3; D is possibly TRBD1 (6 bases). The CDR3 length is 15 residues. Between the trimmed V and J ends, which lost 6 bases and 5 bases, there was a span of 17 bases. The V gene's germline CDR1 is SGHAT and CDR2 FQDESV (reference sequence). The CDR3 loop is CASREDRPVRNTIYF. The CDR3, as DNA: TGTGCCAGCAGGGAGGACAGACCTGTTCGAAACACCATATATTTT.

The rearrangement joins TRBV2 to TRBJ2-4, with TRBD1 matching 7 bases. This CDR3 contains 14 residues. The V segment lost 5 bases and the J segment 8 bases; nucleotides outside the gene matches: 9. CDR1 is SNHLY, CDR2 FYNNEI, per germline. This CDR3 reads CASSPQGVSDIQYF. CDR3 sequence (DNA): TGTGCCAGCAGTCCGCAGGGGGTTTCGGACATTCAGTACTTC.

This chain uses TRBV5-1 with TRBJ2-5; TRBD1 matches 9 bases. The CDR3 loop spans 16 amino acids. The germline CDR1 and CDR2 sequences are SGHRS and YFSETQ. The V gene end was trimmed by 1 base and the J gene end by 3 bases; junction bases not matched to a gene: 7. The CDR3: CASSLQGTGREETQYF. In DNA, the CDR3 is TGCGCCAGCAGCTTGCAGGGGACAGGGAGGGAAGAGACCCAGTACTTC.

The rearrangement links TRBV12-2 to TRBJ1-3. TRBV12-2 is a listed pseudogene. This CDR3 spans 14 amino acids. The CDR3 protein is CASRLSLSGNTIYF. The CDR3 nucleotides read TGTGCAAGTCGCTTATCTCTTTCTGGAAACACCATATATTTT.

This clone has more than one count but fewer than ten. The rearrangement uses TRBV20-1 and TRBJ2-1; TRBD2 matches 8 bases. Germline values: CDR1 DFQATT, CDR2 SNEGSKA (reference sequence). V was pared by 3 bases and J by 6 bases, with 10 bases of the junction left unmatched. This CDR3 spans 15 amino acids. The CDR3 protein is CSASAGTSGANEQFF. Written as DNA, the CDR3 is TGCAGTGCTAGTGCTGGCACTAGCGGAGCCAATGAGCAGTTCTTC.

The chain links TRBV3-1 (or the pseudogene TRBV3-2) to TRBJ1-1; TRBD1 agrees at 7 bases. V lost 4 bases to trimming and J lost 1 base; unmatched junction nucleotides: 6. This CDR3 has 15 amino acids. Germline CDR1 and CDR2: LGHDT and YNNKEL (reference sequence). CDR3 amino acids: CASSRGGARNTEAFF. The CDR3, as DNA: TGTGCCAGCAGCCGAGGGGGCGCGCGGAACACTGAAGCTTTCTTT.